This T cell receptor (beta chain) comes out of a study of spatial heterogeneity in lung cancer. Deletions cut 2 bases from V and 3 bases from J, with 1 base between. Per germline, CDR1 KGHSH and CDR2 LQKENI. This CDR3 has 11 amino acids. The time point is: blood at routine non-recurrence follow-up after resection. Whole RNA obtained from tumor, nontumor lung or frozen PBMC underwent sequencing without sorting. Individually, TCR cDNA molecules were each labelled with a unique molecular identifier. TCRdb re-called the 5' RACE reads through MiXCR, storing one row per CDR3 protein. The table lists around 120,000 distinct CDR3 sequences, 12% of them singletons, with roughly 17% in the top ten. This clonotype was observed a few times.

The rearrangement joins TRBV18 to TRBJ2-5, with D unresolved. Sequences were derived from PBMCs, sampled at follow-up. The receptor was derived from a male donor with early-stage non-small cell lung cancer. CDR3 sequence reads: CASSPEETQYF. In DNA, the CDR3 is TGTGCCAGCTCACCAGAAGAGACCCAGTACTTC.